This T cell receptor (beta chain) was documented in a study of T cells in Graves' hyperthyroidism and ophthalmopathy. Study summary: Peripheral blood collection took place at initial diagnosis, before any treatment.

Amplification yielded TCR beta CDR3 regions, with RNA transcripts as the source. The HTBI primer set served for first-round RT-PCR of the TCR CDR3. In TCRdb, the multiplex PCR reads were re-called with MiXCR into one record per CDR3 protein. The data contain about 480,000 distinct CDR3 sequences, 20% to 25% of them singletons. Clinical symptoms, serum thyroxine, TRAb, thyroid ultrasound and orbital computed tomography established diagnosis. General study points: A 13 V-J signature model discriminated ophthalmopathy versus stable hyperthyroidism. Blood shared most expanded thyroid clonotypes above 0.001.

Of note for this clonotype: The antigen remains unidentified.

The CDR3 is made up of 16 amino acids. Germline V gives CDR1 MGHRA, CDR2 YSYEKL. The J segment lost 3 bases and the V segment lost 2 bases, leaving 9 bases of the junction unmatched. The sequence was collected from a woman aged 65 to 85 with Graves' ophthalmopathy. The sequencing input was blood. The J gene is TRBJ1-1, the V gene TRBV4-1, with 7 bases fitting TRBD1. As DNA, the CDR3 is TGCGCCAGCAGCCAATTACAGGGGTCCCCTTACACTGAAGCTTTCTTT. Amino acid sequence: CASSQLQGSPYTEAFF.